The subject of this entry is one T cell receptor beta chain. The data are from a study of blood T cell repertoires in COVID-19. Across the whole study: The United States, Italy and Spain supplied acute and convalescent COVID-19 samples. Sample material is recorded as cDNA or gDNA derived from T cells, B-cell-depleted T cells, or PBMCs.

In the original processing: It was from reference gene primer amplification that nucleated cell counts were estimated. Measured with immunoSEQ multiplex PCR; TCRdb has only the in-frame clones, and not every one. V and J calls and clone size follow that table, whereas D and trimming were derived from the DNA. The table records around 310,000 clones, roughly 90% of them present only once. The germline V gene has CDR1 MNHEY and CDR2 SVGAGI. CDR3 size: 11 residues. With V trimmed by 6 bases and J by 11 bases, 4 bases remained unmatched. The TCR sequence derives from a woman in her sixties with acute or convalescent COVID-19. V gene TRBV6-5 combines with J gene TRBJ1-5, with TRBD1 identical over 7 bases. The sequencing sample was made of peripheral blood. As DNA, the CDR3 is TGTGCCAGCAGATCACAGGGGTCCCAGCATTTT. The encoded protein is CASRSQGSQHF.